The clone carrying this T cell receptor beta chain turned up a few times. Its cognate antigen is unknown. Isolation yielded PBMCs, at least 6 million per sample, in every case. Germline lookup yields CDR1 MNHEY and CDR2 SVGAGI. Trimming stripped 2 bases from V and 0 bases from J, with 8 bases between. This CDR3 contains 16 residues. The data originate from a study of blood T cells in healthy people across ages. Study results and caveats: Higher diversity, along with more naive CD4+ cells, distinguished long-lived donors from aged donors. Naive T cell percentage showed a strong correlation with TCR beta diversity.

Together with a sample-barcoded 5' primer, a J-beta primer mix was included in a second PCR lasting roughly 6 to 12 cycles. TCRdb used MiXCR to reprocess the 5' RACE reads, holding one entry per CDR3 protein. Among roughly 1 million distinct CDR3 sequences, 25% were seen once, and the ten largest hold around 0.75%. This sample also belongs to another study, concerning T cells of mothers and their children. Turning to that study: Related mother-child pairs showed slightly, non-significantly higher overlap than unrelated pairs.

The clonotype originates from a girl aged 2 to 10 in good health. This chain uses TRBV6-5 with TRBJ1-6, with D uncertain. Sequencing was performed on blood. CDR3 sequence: CASSYESSSYNSPLHF. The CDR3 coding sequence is TGTGCCAGCAGTTACGAGTCGAGCTCCTATAATTCACCCCTCCACTTT.